This T cell receptor beta chain was obtained from a study of blood T cell repertoires in COVID-19. For the study at large: Specimens from acute and convalescent COVID-19 originated in the United States, Italy and Spain. T cells, B-cell-depleted T cells, or PBMCs supplied cDNA or gDNA.

While infection was still active, Seattle patients were enrolled and then followed longitudinally. Germline CDR1 LNHDA, CDR2 SQIVND (reference sequence). The CDR3 is 14 residues long. As originally analysed: Amplification of reference gene primers was used by the study to estimate nucleated cell counts. Measured with immunoSEQ multiplex PCR; TCRdb has only the in-frame clones, and not every one. V, J and clone size reflect that table, while D and trimming were determined from the DNA. Here the sample spans about 200,000 clones, 85% being singletons. The chain joins TRBV19 to TRBJ1-2; TRBD1 is a possible D gene (6 bases). Sequencing was carried out using peripheral blood. The source is a man between 60 and 70 years old with COVID-19, enrolled during active disease. CDR3 bases: TGTGCACGACACCTTACAGGGTTAACGGATGGCTACACCTTC. Translating gives CARHLTGLTDGYTF.